This T cell receptor (beta chain) was captured in a study of CXCR3-negative and CXCR3-positive naive CD8 T cells. The CDR3 covers 13 residues. Germline CDR1 and CDR2: MNHEY and SMNVEV (reference sequence). Points on this clonotype: Its antigen is still unknown.

Each CD8+ T cell subset was flow-sorted in triplicate. Every sort contained a few hundred thousand cells. UMI labels and 5' RACE were used to prepare the TRB cDNA libraries. TCRdb re-called the 5' RACE reads and shows each CDR3 protein once, DNA omitted. In all, the sample yields about 130,000 distinct CDR3 sequences. Study results and caveats: Researchers report that CXCR3-positive naive cells carry more hydrophobic TRB CDR3s than CXCR3-negative naive cells.

Material for sequencing was naive CXCR3+ CD8+ T cells from blood. Indicated subset: CD45RO-CCR7+CD27+CD95- naive CD8+ T cells expressing CXCR3 (TNR3+). The sequence was obtained from a human donor in good health. Some clones in this sample may be carry-over from other donors' samples. The chain joins TRBV27 to TRBJ1-2. CDR3 in amino acids: CASSFGRMSGYTF.